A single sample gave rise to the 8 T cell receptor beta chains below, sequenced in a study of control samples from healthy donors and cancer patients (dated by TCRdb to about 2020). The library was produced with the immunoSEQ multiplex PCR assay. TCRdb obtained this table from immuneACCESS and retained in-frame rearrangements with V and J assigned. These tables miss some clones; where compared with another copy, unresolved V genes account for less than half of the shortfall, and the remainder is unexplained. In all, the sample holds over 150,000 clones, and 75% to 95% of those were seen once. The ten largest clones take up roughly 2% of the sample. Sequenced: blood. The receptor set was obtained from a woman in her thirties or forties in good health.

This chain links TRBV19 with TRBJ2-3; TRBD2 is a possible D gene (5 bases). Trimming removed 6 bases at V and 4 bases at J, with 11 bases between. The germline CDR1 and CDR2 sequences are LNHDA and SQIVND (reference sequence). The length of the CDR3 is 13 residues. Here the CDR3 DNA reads TGTGCCAGTAGCCCCCACGGGGCAGATACGCAGTATTTT. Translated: CASSPHGADTQYF.

The CDR3 is CASSDSGNQPQHF. For the CDR3, the DNA is TGTGCCAGCAGTGATTCCGGGAATCAGCCCCAGCATTTT. The chain joins TRBV2 to TRBJ1-5; D uncertain. Germline CDR1 reads SNHLY; CDR2 reads FYNNEI. Trimming took 3 bases from V and 4 from J, leaving 7 bases between them. The CDR3 has 13 residues.

CDR3 sequence (DNA): TGTGCCAGCACCTCCGACATCACCGGGGAGCTGTTTTTT. It codes for CASTSDITGELFF. The chain couples TRBV2 to TRBJ2-2; D is unclear. The germline CDR1 and CDR2 sequences are SNHLY and FYNNEI. Trimming shortened V by 7 bases and J by 4 bases, and 10 bases separated the two germline ends. There are 13 residues in the CDR3.

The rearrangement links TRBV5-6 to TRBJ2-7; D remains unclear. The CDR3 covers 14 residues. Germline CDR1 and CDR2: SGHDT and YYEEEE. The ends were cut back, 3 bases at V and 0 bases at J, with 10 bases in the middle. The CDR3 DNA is TGTGCCAGCAGCTCCGTCAGGAGCTCCTACGAGCAGTACTTC. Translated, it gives CASSSVRSSYEQYF. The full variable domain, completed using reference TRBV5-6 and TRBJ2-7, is DAGVTQSPTHLIKTRGQQVTLRCSPKSGHDTVSWYQQALGQGPQFIFQYYEEEERQRGNFPDRFSGHQFPNYSSELNVNALLLGDSALYLCASSSVRSSYEQYFGPGTRLTVT.

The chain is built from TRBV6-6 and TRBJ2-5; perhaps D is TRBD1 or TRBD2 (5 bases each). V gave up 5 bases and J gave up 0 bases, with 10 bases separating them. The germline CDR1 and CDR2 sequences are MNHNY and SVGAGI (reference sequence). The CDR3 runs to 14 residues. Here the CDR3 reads CASSQPGHQETQYF. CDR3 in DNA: TGTGCCAGCAGTCAACCGGGGCACCAAGAGACCCAGTACTTC.

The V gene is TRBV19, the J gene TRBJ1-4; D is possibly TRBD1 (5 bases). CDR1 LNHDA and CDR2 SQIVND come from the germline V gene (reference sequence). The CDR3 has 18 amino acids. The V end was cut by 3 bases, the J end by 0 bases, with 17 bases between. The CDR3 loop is CASSILAGNLATNEKLFF. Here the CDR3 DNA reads TGTGCCAGTAGTATCTTGGCAGGGAACCTTGCAACTAATGAAAAACTGTTTTTT.

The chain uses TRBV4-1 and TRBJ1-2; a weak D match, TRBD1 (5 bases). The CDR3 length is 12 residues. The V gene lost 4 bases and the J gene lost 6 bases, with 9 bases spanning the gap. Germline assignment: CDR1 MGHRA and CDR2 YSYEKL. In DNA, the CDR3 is TGCGCCAGCAGCCCGACAGCCCATGGCTACACCTTC. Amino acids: CASSPTAHGYTF.

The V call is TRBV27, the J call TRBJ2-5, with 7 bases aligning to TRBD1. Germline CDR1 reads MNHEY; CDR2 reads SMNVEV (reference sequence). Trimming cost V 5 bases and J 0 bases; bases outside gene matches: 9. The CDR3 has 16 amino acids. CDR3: CASSPLGQGDQETQYF. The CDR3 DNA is TGTGCCAGCAGTCCCCTGGGGCAGGGGGACCAAGAGACCCAGTACTTC.